Below, 20 T cell receptor beta chains from the same sample are listed, as sequenced in a study of lymphopenia after photon versus proton radiotherapy. Clones were sequenced by immunoSEQ multiplex PCR, and TCRdb holds only the in-frame ones, with some missing. The sample includes roughly 25,000 clones, around nine tenths of them seen just once. The specimen comprised peripheral blood, sampled from a patient treated with photon-based radiotherapy. Receptors originate from a woman aged 50 to 60 with cholangiocarcinoma.

This clone was detected once. The chain uses TRBV7-2 and TRBJ2-1, with D possibly TRBD2 on 5 matching bases. V lost 8 bases to trimming and J lost 6 bases, with 8 bases between them. Germline CDR1 reads SGHTA; CDR2 reads FQGNSA. CDR3 size: 11 residues. CDR3 coding DNA: TGTGCCAGCGGGAGTCGCAATGAGCAGTTCTTC. Encoded protein: CASGSRNEQFF.

The V call is TRBV10-3, the J call TRBJ2-5; TRBD1 or TRBD2 may be the D gene (6 bases each). The CDR3 runs to 16 residues. With 3 bases removed from V and 4 bases from J, the gap between germline ends came to 18 bases. Germline V gene lookup returns CDR1 ENHRY and CDR2 SYGVKD. The DNA of the CDR3 is TGTGCCATCAGTGAATCTCGGCAGGGGCGGGGAGAGACCCAGTACTTC. This gives the protein CAISESRQGRGETQYF.

The chain has TRBV6-6 and TRBJ1-2; D might be TRBD1 (5 bases). CDR1 and CDR2 (germline): MNHNY, SVGAGI (reference sequence). This CDR3 region has 14 residues. V lost 6 bases, J lost 0 bases, and 11 bases lay in between. As DNA, the CDR3 is TGTGCCAGCAGGCAGACAGCGACTAACTATGGCTACACCTTC. This codes for CASRQTATNYGYTF.

The chain couples TRBV10-2 to TRBJ2-5; 11 bases align to TRBD1. The CDR3 totals 14 residues. Losses at the gene ends were 8 bases for V and 3 bases for J; bases not matched to a gene: 5. Germline lookup yields CDR1 WSHSY and CDR2 SAAADI. This chain's CDR3 is CASGTGGNKETQYF. In DNA form, the CDR3 reads TGCGCCAGCGGGACAGGGGGAAATAAAGAGACCCAGTACTTC.

This chain links TRBV6-6 with TRBJ1-2; 11 nucleotides match TRBD1. Germline CDR1 is MNHNY and CDR2 is SVGAGI (reference sequence). This CDR3 spans 14 amino acids. V dropped 7 bases and J dropped 12; count of bases not matched to a gene: 13. CDR3 loop: CASTQDRGHLLDTF. CDR3 nucleotide sequence: TGTGCCAGCACCCAGGACAGGGGGCACCTTTTAGACACCTTC.

This clone was detected only a few times. The rearrangement links TRBV19 to TRBJ1-2; unclear D gene. This CDR3 is built from 15 residues. V was trimmed by 2 bases and J by 8 bases, leaving 18 bases between them. CDR1 is LNHDA, CDR2 SQIVND, per germline (reference sequence). Here the CDR3 DNA reads TGTGCCAGTAGTATATATTTGATCCTTGCGGGAGGCTACACCTTC. Amino acids: CASSIYLILAGGYTF.

The chain links TRBV18 to TRBJ1-2; D may be TRBD1 (5 bases). V was pared by 2 bases and J by 7 bases, with 11 bases between. Germline lookup yields CDR1 KGHSH and CDR2 LQKENI. This CDR3 has 13 residues. CDR3 protein: CASSPGAGVGYTF. CDR3 DNA: TGTGCCAGCTCACCAGGGGCCGGGGTTGGCTACACCTTC.

The rearrangement links TRBV7-2 to TRBJ2-3, with TRBD2 as a possible D gene (5 bases). Germline V gives CDR1 SGHTA, CDR2 FQGNSA. The CDR3 runs to 13 residues. Trimming stripped 3 bases from V and 3 bases from J, with 7 bases between. The DNA of the CDR3 is TGTGCCAGCAGCTTCAGAGGGACAGATACGCAGTATTTT. Amino acids: CASSFRGTDTQYF.

DNA of the CDR3: TGTGCCACCTCCGCGGACAGTAATTCACCCCTCCACTTT. It yields the protein CATSADSNSPLHF. The chain employs TRBV28 and TRBJ1-6; a weak D match, TRBD1 (6 bases). There are 13 residues in the CDR3. Germline V lookup: CDR1 MDHEN, CDR2 SYDVKM. The ends were cut back, 10 bases at V and 6 bases at J, with 13 bases in the middle.

V gene TRBV27 combines with J gene TRBJ1-5; D remains unclear. V was trimmed by 6 bases and J by 2 bases, leaving 14 bases between them. The V gene's germline CDR1 is MNHEY and CDR2 SMNVEV (reference sequence). The CDR3 extends over 15 amino acids. Here the CDR3 reads CASREGIIGNQPQHF. CDR3 in DNA: TGTGCCAGCAGGGAAGGGATTATTGGCAATCAGCCCCAGCATTTT.

The J gene is TRBJ2-3, the V gene TRBV21-1; whether TRBD1, the table's D call, matches the DNA was not checked. TRBV21-1 is an annotated pseudogene. This CDR3 has 15 residues. Here the CDR3 DNA reads TGTGCCAGCAGCAAAGCCCAGACGACCCGTAACAGGGGGTATTTT. Translation gives CASSKAQTTRNRGYF.

The chain couples TRBV14 to TRBJ1-1, with 8 bases fitting TRBD1. With 4 bases clipped from V and 5 bases from J, the junction kept 6 bases outside the gene matches. The CDR3 covers 14 residues. Germline lookup yields CDR1 SGHDN and CDR2 FVKESK. The DNA for the CDR3 is TGTGCCAGCAGCCGCCGAGACAGGGGAACTGAAGCTTTCTTT. Amino acids: CASSRRDRGTEAFF. Full variable domain (rest looked up from reference TRBV14 and TRBJ1-1): EAGVTQFPSHSVIEKGQTVTLRCDPISGHDNLYWYRRVMGKEIKFLLHFVKESKQDESGMPNNRFLAERTGGTYSTLKVQPAELEDSGVYFCASSRRDRGTEAFFGQGTRLTVV.

This clone was recorded only once. DNA of the CDR3: TGTGCCAGCAGCCATAAGGGGGGGTCGAGCTCCTACAATGAGCAGTTCTTC. Its translation is CASSHKGGSSSYNEQFF. The chain has TRBV9 and TRBJ2-1, with D perhaps matching TRBD2 (7 bases). The CDR3 runs to 17 residues. Germline-derived CDR1 and CDR2 are SGDLS and YYNGEE. V lost 4 bases and J 0 bases, leaving 17 bases between the germline ends. The full variable domain, completed using reference TRBV9 and TRBJ2-1, is DSGVTQTPKHLITATGQRVTLRCSPRSGDLSVYWYQQSLDQGLQFLIQYYNGEERAKGNILERFSAQQFPDLHSELNLSSLELGDSALYFCASSHKGGSSSYNEQFFGPGTRLTVL.

This chain uses TRBV7-2 with TRBJ2-5; D remains unclear. Germline V gives CDR1 SGHTA, CDR2 FQGNSA. This CDR3 spans 15 amino acids. V was cut by 3 bases and J by 7 bases, with 18 bases left in between. CDR3 loop: CASSFESNGRGTQYF. Written as DNA, the CDR3 is TGTGCCAGCAGCTTTGAATCAAACGGCCGTGGGACCCAGTACTTC.

V usage is TRBV6-6 and J usage is TRBJ1-1; tentatively, D is TRBD1 (5 bases). The CDR3 spans 14 residues. Per the germline V gene, CDR1 is MNHNY and CDR2 is SVGAGI (reference sequence). V was trimmed by 11 bases and J by 4 bases, leaving 20 bases between them. This CDR3 is CASSSGGEGTEAFF. CDR3 DNA: TGTGCCTCATCCTCCGGGGGGGAGGGCACTGAAGCTTTCTTT.

The J gene is TRBJ2-6, the V gene TRBV5-6; TRBD2 might be the D (6 bases). This CDR3 is built from 14 residues. Trimming cost V 4 bases and J 4 bases, with 9 bases left between them. The germline V gene has CDR1 SGHDT and CDR2 YYEEEE. The CDR3 DNA is TGTGCCAGCAGCCCCCGGGGGGGGGCCAACGTCCTGACTTTC. It specifies CASSPRGGANVLTF.

The rearrangement links TRBV30 to TRBJ1-1, with 7 bases identical to TRBD1. Germline V gene lookup returns CDR1 GTSNPN and CDR2 SVGIG (reference sequence). V shed 2 bases and J 7 bases; nucleotides not matched to a gene: 4. The CDR3 totals 12 residues. CDR3 region: CAWSLWDSEAFF. The CDR3 DNA is TGTGCCTGGAGTCTGTGGGACAGTGAAGCTTTCTTT.

The rearrangement links TRBV7-9 to TRBJ1-5; D possibly corresponds to TRBD1 (5 bases). The V gene's germline CDR1 is SEHNR and CDR2 FQNEAQ (reference sequence). The CDR3 loop spans 15 amino acids. Trimming left V 1 base short and J 7 bases short, with 14 bases between. The DNA for the CDR3 is TGTGCCAGCAGCTTAGGTATTTATGAGGGGCAGCCCCAGCATTTT. This translates into CASSLGIYEGQPQHF.

This clone was counted once. The chain carries TRBV7-9 and TRBJ2-1, with TRBD1 identical over 9 bases. The CDR3 contains 15 residues. Germline-derived CDR1 and CDR2 are SEHNR and FQNEAQ (reference sequence). V gave up 3 bases and J gave up 6 bases; unmatched junction bases: 6. In DNA, the CDR3 is TGTGCCAGCAGCTTTAGACAGGGGGAAAGCAATGAGCAGTTCTTC. It specifies CASSFRQGESNEQFF.

This chain uses TRBV23-1 with TRBJ1-1; no clear D gene. TRBV23-1 carries the ORF label, with uncertain function. V was pared by 8 bases and J by 8 bases, with 18 bases between. This CDR3 comprises 13 residues. The CDR3, as DNA: TGCGCCAGCGGAGGTGTGCCCAGAGGGGAAGCTTTCTTT. This gives the protein CASGGVPRGEAFF.